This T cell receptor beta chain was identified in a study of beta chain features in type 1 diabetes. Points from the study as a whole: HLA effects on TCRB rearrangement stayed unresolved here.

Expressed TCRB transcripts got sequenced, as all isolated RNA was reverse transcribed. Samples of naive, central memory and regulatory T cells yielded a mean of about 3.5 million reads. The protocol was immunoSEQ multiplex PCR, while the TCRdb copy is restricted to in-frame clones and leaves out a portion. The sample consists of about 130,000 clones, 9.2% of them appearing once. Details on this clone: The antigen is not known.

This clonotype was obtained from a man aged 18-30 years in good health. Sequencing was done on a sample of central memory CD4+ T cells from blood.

In DNA, the CDR3 is TGTGCCAGCAGTCGGGTGTCCTACGAGCAGTACTTC. Amino acid sequence: CASSRVSYEQYF. The J gene is TRBJ2-7, the V gene TRBV6-1, with no clear D. This CDR3 has 12 residues. Per germline, CDR1 MNHNS and CDR2 SASEGT. V dropped 5 bases and J dropped 1 base, with 6 bases sitting between them.